This paragraph reports one T cell receptor (beta chain). The antigen is not known. TCRdb processed the 5' RACE reads anew with MiXCR; each CDR3 protein has one entry. The table lists roughly 550,000 distinct CDR3 sequences, just over 20% of them singletons, with roughly an eighth in the top ten. Looked up from germline, CDR1 is SGHRS and CDR2 is YFSETQ. The CDR3 is made up of 14 amino acids. V gave up 3 bases and J gave up 0 bases, with 9 bases separating them. This record comes from a study of T-cell memory formation after mild COVID-19. Looking at the study overall: TCR clustering was largely donor specific. Study results and limitations: Second-wave clones with a day 37 peak had unconfirmed SARS-CoV-2 specificity. Later expanders leaned CD4+, whereas day 15 to 85 contracting clones were balanced CD4/CD8. Memory cells collected pre-infection included some clones that later responded, suggesting cross-reactive memory joined.

This clonotype was obtained from an adult woman who had mild COVID-19 (a few samples of this study predate the infection). Cell type and time point are not known. J is TRBJ1-1 and V is TRBV5-1; D is perhaps TRBD1 (5 bases). The sequenced sample was PBMCs or a T cell subset sorted from them (not recorded which). The CDR3 here is CASSSTAMNTEAFF. The CDR3 DNA sequence: TGCGCCAGCAGCTCGACAGCCATGAACACTGAAGCTTTCTTT.